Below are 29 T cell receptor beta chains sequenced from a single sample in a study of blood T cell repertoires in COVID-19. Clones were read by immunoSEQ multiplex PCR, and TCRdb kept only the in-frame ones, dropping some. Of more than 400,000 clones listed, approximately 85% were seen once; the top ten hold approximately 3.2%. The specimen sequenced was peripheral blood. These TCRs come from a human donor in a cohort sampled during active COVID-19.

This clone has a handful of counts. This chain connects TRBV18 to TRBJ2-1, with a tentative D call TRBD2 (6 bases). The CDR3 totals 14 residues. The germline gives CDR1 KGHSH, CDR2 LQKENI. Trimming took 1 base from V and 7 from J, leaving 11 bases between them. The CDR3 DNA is TGTGCCAGCTCACCACAAACAGCGGGTAATGAGCAGTTCTTC. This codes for CASSPQTAGNEQFF.

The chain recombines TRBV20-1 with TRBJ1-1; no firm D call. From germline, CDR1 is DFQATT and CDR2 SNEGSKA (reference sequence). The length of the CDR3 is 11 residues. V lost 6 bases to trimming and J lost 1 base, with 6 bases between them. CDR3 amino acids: CSAHGNTEAFF. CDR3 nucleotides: TGCAGTGCCCACGGGAACACTGAAGCTTTCTTT.

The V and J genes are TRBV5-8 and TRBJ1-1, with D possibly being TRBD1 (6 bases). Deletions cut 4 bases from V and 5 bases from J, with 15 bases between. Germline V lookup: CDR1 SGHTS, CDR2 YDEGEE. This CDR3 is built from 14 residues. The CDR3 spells CASSNRAARTEAFF. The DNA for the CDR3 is TGTGCCAGCAGCAACAGGGCCGCAAGAACTGAAGCTTTCTTT.

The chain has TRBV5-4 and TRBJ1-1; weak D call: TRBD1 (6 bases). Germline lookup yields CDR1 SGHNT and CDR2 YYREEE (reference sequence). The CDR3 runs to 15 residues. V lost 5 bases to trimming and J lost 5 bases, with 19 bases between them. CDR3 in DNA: TGTGCCAGCAGTCTCAAACAGGGCTCGGGAACTGAAGCTTTCTTT. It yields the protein CASSLKQGSGTEAFF.

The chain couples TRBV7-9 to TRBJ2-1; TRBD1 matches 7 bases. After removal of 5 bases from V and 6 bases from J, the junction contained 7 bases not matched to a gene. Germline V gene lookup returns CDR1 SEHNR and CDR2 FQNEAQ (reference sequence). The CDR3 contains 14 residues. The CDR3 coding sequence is TGTGCCAGCAGCCATCGGGCAGGGGGCAATGAGCAGTTCTTC. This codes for CASSHRAGGNEQFF.

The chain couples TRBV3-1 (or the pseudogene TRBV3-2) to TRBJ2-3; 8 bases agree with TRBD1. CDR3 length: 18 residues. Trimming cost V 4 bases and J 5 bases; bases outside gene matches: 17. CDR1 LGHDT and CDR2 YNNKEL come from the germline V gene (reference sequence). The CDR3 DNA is TGTGCCAGCAGCCCTAGGGGAGGTCGGGGACAGGTAAAAGATACGCAGTATTTT. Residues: CASSPRGGRGQVKDTQYF.

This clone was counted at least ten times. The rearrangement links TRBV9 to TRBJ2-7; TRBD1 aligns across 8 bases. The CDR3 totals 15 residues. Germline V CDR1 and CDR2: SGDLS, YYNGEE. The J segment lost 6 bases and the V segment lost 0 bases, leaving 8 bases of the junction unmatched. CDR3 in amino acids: CASSVGAGGGGEQYF. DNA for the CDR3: TGTGCCAGCAGCGTAGGGGCAGGGGGCGGAGGCGAGCAGTACTTC.

The CDR3 here is CASSAGLLGPNEQFF. In nucleotides, the CDR3 is TGTGCCAGTAGTGCGGGACTCCTAGGGCCAAATGAGCAGTTCTTC. The rearrangement links TRBV19 to TRBJ2-1; the D gene is possibly TRBD2 (6 bases). The germline V gene encodes CDR1 LNHDA and CDR2 SQIVND (reference sequence). The CDR3 covers 15 residues. V was pared by 5 bases and J by 7 bases, with 18 bases between.

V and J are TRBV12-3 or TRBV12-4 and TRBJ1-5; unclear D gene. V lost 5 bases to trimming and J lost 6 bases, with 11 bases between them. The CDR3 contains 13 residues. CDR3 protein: CASSPSQVQPQHF. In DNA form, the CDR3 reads TGTGCCAGCAGTCCCAGTCAGGTTCAGCCCCAGCATTTT.

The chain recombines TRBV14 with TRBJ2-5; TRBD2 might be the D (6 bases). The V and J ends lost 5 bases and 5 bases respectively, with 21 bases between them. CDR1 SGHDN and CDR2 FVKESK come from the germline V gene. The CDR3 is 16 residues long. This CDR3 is CASSEMGGTPRETQYF. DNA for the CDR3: TGTGCCAGCAGCGAAATGGGGGGAACCCCTAGGGAGACCCAGTACTTC.

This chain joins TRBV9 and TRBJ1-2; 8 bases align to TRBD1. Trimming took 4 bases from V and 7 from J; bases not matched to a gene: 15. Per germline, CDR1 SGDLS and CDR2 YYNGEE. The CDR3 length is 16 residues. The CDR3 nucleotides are TGTGCCAGCAGCTCCCCCAGAGGACAGGGCTTTGGTGGCTACACCTTC. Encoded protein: CASSSPRGQGFGGYTF.

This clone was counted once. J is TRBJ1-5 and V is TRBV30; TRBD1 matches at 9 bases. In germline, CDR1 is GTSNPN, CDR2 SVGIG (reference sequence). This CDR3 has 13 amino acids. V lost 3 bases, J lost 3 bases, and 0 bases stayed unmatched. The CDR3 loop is CAWRQGANQPQHF. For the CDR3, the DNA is TGTGCCTGGAGACAGGGGGCCAATCAGCCCCAGCATTTT.

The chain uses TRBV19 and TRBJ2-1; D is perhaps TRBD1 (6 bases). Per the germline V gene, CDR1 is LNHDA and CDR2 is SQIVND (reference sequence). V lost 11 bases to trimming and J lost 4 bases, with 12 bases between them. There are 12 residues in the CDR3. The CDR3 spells CASGTKYNEQFF. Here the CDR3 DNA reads TGTGCCTCCGGGACAAAATACAATGAGCAGTTCTTC.

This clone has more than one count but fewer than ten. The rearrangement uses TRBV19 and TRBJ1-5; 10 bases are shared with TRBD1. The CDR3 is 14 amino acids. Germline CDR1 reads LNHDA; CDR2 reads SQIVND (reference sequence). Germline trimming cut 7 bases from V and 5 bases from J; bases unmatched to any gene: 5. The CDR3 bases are TGTGCCAGTAACGACAGGGGGCATGATCAGCCCCAGCATTTT. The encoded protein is CASNDRGHDQPQHF.

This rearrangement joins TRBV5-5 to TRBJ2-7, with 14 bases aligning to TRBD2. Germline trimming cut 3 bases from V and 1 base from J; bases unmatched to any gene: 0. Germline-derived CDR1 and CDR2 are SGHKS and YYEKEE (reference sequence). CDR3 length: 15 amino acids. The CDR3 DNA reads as TGTGCCAGCAGCTGGACTAGCGGGAGGTCCTACGAGCAGTACTTC. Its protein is CASSWTSGRSYEQYF.

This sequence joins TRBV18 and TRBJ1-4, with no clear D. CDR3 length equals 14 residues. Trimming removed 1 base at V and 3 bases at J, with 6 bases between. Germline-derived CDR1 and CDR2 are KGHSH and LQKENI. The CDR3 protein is CASSPREANEKLFF. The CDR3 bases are TGTGCCAGCTCACCACGGGAGGCTAATGAAAAACTGTTTTTT.

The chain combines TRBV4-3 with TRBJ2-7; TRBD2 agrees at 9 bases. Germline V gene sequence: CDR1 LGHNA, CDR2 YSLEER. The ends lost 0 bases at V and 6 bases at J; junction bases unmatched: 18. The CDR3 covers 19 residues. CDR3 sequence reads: CASSQDWPTGASGKSEQYF. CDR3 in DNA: TGCGCCAGCAGCCAAGACTGGCCTACGGGGGCTAGCGGGAAATCCGAGCAGTACTTC.

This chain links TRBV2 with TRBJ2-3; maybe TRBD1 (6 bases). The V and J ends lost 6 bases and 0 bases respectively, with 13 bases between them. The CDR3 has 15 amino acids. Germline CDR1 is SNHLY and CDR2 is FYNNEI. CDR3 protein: CASSLTGSSTDTQYF. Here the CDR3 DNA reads TGTGCCAGCAGCCTGACAGGTTCTAGCACAGATACGCAGTATTTT.

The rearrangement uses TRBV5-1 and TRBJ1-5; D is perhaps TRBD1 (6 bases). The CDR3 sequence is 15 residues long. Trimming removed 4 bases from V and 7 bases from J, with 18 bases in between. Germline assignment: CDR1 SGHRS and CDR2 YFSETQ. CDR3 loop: CASSTGDRPGQPQHF. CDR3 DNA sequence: TGCGCCAGCAGCACGGGTGACAGGCCCGGGCAGCCCCAGCATTTT.

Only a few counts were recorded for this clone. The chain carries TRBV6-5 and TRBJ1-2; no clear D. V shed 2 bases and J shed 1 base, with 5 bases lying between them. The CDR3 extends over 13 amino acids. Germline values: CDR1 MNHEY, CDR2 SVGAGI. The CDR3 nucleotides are TGTGCCAGCAGTTACACTCATAACTATGGCTACACCTTC. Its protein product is CASSYTHNYGYTF.

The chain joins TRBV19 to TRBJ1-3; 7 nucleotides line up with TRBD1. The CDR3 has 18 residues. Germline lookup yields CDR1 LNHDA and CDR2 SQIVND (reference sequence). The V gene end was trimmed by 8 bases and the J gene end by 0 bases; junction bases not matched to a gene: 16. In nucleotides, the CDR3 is TGTGCCAGTGGCCCGACAGGGCTTGCGCCTTCCTCTGGAAACACCATATATTTT. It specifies CASGPTGLAPSSGNTIYF. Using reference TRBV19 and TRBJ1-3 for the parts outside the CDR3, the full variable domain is DGGITQSPKYLFRKEGQNVTLSCEQNLNHDAMYWYRQDPGQGLRLIYYSQIVNDFQKGDIAEGYSVSREKKESFPLTVTSAQKNPTAFYLCASGPTGLAPSSGNTIYFGEGSWLTVV.

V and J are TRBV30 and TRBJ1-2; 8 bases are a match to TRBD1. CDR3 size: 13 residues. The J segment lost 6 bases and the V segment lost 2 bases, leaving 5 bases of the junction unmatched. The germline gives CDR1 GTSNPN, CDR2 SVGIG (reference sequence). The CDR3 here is CAWSTGQGDGYTF. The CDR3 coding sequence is TGTGCCTGGAGTACTGGACAGGGTGATGGCTACACCTTC.

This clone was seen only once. The CDR3: CASTNPRTASNQPQHF. CDR3 sequence (DNA): TGTGCCAGTACCAATCCTCGGACAGCTAGCAATCAGCCCCAGCATTTT. The chain uses TRBV19 and TRBJ1-5; possibly TRBD1 for D (6 bases). CDR1 is LNHDA, CDR2 SQIVND, per germline (reference sequence). V was clipped by 7 bases and J by 0 bases, with 16 bases between them. There are 16 residues in the CDR3.

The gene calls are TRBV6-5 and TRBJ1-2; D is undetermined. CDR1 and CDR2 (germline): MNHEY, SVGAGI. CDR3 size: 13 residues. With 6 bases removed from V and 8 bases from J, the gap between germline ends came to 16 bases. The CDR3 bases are TGTGCCAGCAGGCCGACCTCCCCGCGGGGCTACACCTTC. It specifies CASRPTSPRGYTF.

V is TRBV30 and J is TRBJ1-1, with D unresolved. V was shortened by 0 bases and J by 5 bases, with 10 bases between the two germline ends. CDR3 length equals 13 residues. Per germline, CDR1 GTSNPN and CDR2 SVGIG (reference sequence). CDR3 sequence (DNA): TGTGCCTGGAGTGTAATTGCGGAGACTGAAGCTTTCTTT. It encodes CAWSVIAETEAFF.

The CDR3 region has the DNA TGTGCCAGCAGTTACGGGGGGACAGGGAACAATTCACCCCTCCACTTT. Its translation is CASSYGGTGNNSPLHF. The chain combines TRBV6-6 with TRBJ1-6; TRBD1 matches 9 bases. V was pared by 2 bases and J by 7 bases, with 6 bases of the junction left unmatched. The CDR3 is 16 residues long. Germline V gives CDR1 MNHNY, CDR2 SVGAGI (reference sequence).

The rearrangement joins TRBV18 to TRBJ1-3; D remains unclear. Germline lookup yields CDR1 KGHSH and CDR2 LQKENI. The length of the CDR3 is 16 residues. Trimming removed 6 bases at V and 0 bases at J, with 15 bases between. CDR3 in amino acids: CASSVDQVLSGNTIYF. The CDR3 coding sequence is TGTGCCAGCTCCGTAGACCAGGTTCTCTCTGGAAACACCATATATTTT.

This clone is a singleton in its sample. The CDR3 loop is CAWQQGPFSYEQYF. DNA of the CDR3: TGTGCCTGGCAACAGGGACCCTTCTCCTACGAGCAGTACTTC. This rearrangement joins TRBV30 to TRBJ2-7, with D perhaps TRBD1 (6 bases). V was pared by 5 bases and J by 0 bases, with 14 bases between. Germline V lookup: CDR1 GTSNPN, CDR2 SVGIG (reference sequence). This CDR3 is 14 amino acids long.

CDR3: CASSRRGREGEQYF. The CDR3 region has the DNA TGTGCCAGCTCCCGCCGCGGGAGGGAGGGCGAGCAGTACTTC. The V call is TRBV18, the J call TRBJ2-7; 9 bases line up with TRBD2. The germline CDR1 and CDR2 sequences are KGHSH and LQKENI. This CDR3 comprises 14 residues. V shed 6 bases and J 6 bases; nucleotides not matched to a gene: 9. Looking up the rest from reference TRBV18 and TRBJ2-7 gives the full variable domain: NAGVMQNPRHLVRRRGQEARLRCSPMKGHSHVYWYRQLPEEGLKFMVYLQKENIIDESGMPKERFSAEFPKEGPSILRIQQVVRGDSAAYFCASSRRGREGEQYFGPGTRLTVT.